This TCR beta chain was recorded in a study of blood T cell repertoires in COVID-19. Study background: Collection of acute and convalescent COVID-19 samples took place in the United States, Italy and Spain. PBMCs, B-cell-depleted T cells, or T cells provided the cDNA or gDNA that made up the material.

This clone was seen a single time. Original handling: Amplification with reference gene primers provided the estimates of nucleated cell counts. The method was immunoSEQ multiplex PCR; TCRdb's version includes in-frame clones alone and lacks a portion of them. The DNA gave D and trimming, while V, J and clone size come from that table. This table has approximately 160,000 clones, approximately 81% appearing once. The sequenced sample was peripheral blood. The clonotype originates from a young man with active or convalescent COVID-19.

CDR3 region: CASSQHSSGNTGELFF. CDR3 coding DNA: TGTGCCAGCAGCCAACACTCTAGCGGGAACACCGGGGAGCTGTTTTTT. V gene TRBV3-1 (or the pseudogene TRBV3-2) combines with J gene TRBJ2-2, with TRBD2 matching over 7 bases. Germline loops: CDR1 LGHDT, CDR2 YNNKEL (reference sequence). With V trimmed by 2 bases and J by 1 base, 4 bases remained unmatched. The CDR3 has 16 amino acids.